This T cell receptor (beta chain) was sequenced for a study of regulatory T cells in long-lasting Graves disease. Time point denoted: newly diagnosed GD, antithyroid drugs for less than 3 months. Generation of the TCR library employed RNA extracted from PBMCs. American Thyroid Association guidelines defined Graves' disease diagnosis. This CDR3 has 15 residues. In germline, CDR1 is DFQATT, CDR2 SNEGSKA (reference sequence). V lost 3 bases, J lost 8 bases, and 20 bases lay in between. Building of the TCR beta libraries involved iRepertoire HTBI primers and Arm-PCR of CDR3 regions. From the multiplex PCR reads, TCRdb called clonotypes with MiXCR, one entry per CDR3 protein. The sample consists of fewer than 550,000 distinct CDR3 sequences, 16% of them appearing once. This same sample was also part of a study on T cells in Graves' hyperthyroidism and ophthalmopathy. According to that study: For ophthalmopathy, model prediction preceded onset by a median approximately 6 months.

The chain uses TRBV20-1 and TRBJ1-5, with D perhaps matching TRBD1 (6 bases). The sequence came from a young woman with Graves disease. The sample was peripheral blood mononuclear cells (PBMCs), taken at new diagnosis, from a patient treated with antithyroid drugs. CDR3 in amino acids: CSASTSSGGAEPQHF. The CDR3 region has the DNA TGCAGTGCTAGTACCTCAAGCGGGGGGGCCGAGCCCCAGCATTTT.